These 14 T cell receptor beta chains were sequenced from one sample in a study of OX40 agonist ivuxolimab in advanced cancers. TCRdb's table, derived via immunoSEQ multiplex PCR, lists solely in-frame clones and lacks some. The sample lists around 74,000 clones, less than 85% occurring once. Sequences were derived from CD4+ or CD8+ T cells sorted from blood, sampled in a trial of the OX40 agonist ivuxolimab. The source of these receptors is an adult with an advanced solid tumor such as melanoma, head and neck, liver or kidney cancer.

The rearrangement joins TRBV10-3 to TRBJ2-5; D gene unclear. Germline CDR1 ENHRY, CDR2 SYGVKD. This CDR3 comprises 14 residues. Trimming stripped 0 bases from V and 3 bases from J, with 8 bases between. The CDR3 region is CAISESGTEETQYF. As DNA, the CDR3 is TGTGCCATCAGTGAGTCGGGAACAGAAGAGACCCAGTACTTC.

Concerning this clone: At one of its ends the junction is not consistent with the germline gene, which may arise from a read error. CDR3 protein: CAWTPNRLNSPFHF. CDR3 sequence (DNA): TGTGCCTGGACCCCAAACAGGTTAAATTCACCCTTCCACTTT. The chain links TRBV30 to TRBJ1-6; D possibly corresponds to TRBD1 (5 bases). The CDR3 totals 14 residues. Germline CDR1 and CDR2: GTSNPN and SVGIG (reference sequence). The entire variable domain, with the rest obtained from reference TRBV30 and TRBJ1-6, is as follows: SQTIHQWPATLVQPVGSPLSLECTVEGTSNPNLYWYRQAAGRGLQLLFYSVGIGQISSEVPQNLSASRPQDRQFILSSKKLLLSDSGFYLCAWTPNRLNSPFHFGNGTRLTVT.

The rearrangement uses TRBV14 and TRBJ2-3; D gene uncertain. CDR3 length equals 13 residues. Trimming pared 4 bases from V and 0 bases from J, leaving 5 bases between. The germline gives CDR1 SGHDN, CDR2 FVKESK. The CDR3 spells CASSPTSTDTQYF. The CDR3 nucleotides are TGTGCCAGCAGCCCGACCAGCACAGATACGCAGTATTTT. The variable domain in full, completed from reference TRBV14 and TRBJ2-3, reads EAGVTQFPSHSVIEKGQTVTLRCDPISGHDNLYWYRRVMGKEIKFLLHFVKESKQDESGMPNNRFLAERTGGTYSTLKVQPAELEDSGVYFCASSPTSTDTQYFGPGTRLTVL.

This clone appeared a few times. This chain links TRBV19 with TRBJ2-2; D uncertain. From germline, CDR1 is LNHDA and CDR2 SQIVND (reference sequence). CDR3 length: 14 residues. Trimming removed 2 bases at V and 0 bases at J, with 4 bases between. In DNA, the CDR3 is TGTGCCAGTAGTATATATGCGAACACCGGGGAGCTGTTTTTT. Translation gives CASSIYANTGELFF.

This chain joins TRBV6-1 and TRBJ1-5, with a tentative D call TRBD1 (6 bases). The CDR3 has 14 residues. The ends were cut back, 8 bases at V and 5 bases at J, with 16 bases in the middle. Per the germline V gene, CDR1 is MNHNS and CDR2 is SASEGT. DNA of the CDR3: TGTGCCAGCTGTGGGAGGGGGTTATATCAGCCCCAGCATTTT. Its translation is CASCGRGLYQPQHF.

V gene TRBV9 combines with J gene TRBJ2-2, with D unresolved. The CDR3 sequence is 15 residues long. The V end lost 4 bases, the J end lost 4 bases, and 14 bases lay between the germline ends. Germline CDR1 SGDLS, CDR2 YYNGEE. The DNA of the CDR3 is TGTGCCAGCAGCCCCCGGCCCGGTGGCACCGGGGAGCTGTTTTTT. It yields the protein CASSPRPGGTGELFF.

This sequence joins TRBV2 and TRBJ1-6; D remains unclear. Germline V CDR1 and CDR2: SNHLY, FYNNEI. CDR3 length: 14 residues. V was clipped by 7 bases and J by 5 bases, with 12 bases between them. CDR3 amino acids: CASNVRQHNSPLHF. In DNA form, the CDR3 reads TGTGCCAGCAACGTGAGGCAGCATAATTCACCCCTCCACTTT.

CDR3 in DNA: TGTGCCAGCAGTGTGGGGGCTGACTATGGCTACACCTTC. Translation gives CASSVGADYGYTF. The chain recombines TRBV28 with TRBJ1-2; TRBD1 might be the D (6 bases). CDR3 length: 13 amino acids. Looked up from germline, CDR1 is MDHEN and CDR2 is SYDVKM. V gave up 5 bases and J gave up 3 bases, with 10 bases separating them.

The chain uses TRBV5-6 and TRBJ1-2; 9 nucleotides agree with TRBD1. Germline loops: CDR1 SGHDT, CDR2 YYEEEE. V lost 4 bases, J lost 6 bases, and 19 bases stayed unmatched. The CDR3 consists of 18 residues. The DNA of the CDR3 is TGTGCCAGCAGCGCACTCCGGGACAGGGTGCGAGATCGACATGGCTACACCTTC. Its protein product is CASSALRDRVRDRHGYTF.

V is TRBV11-2 and J is TRBJ1-1; a weak D match, TRBD1 (5 bases). This CDR3 comprises 13 residues. Germline CDR1 SGHAT, CDR2 FQNNGV. Trimming left V 1 base short and J 11 bases short, with 14 bases between. The CDR3 loop is CASSLVYGGWAFF. CDR3 DNA: TGTGCCAGCAGCTTAGTATACGGGGGATGGGCTTTCTTT.

The gene calls are TRBV28 and TRBJ2-7, with 9 positions matching TRBD2. V trimming: 8 bases; J trimming: 9 bases; junction bases outside the gene matches: 8. The CDR3 extends over 12 amino acids. Looked up from germline, CDR1 is MDHEN and CDR2 is SYDVKM. The CDR3 nucleotides are TGTGCCAGCGGGGGGACTAGCCTCGTGCAGTACTTC. This codes for CASGGTSLVQYF.

This chain uses TRBV11-2 with TRBJ2-7, with TRBD2 matching 7 bases. Germline V gene lookup returns CDR1 SGHAT and CDR2 FQNNGV. CDR3 size: 15 residues. V shed 3 bases and J 5 bases; nucleotides not matched to a gene: 10. The CDR3 sequence is CASSLFGGRSNEQYF. DNA of the CDR3: TGTGCCAGCAGCTTGTTCGGCGGGAGAAGCAACGAGCAGTACTTC.

The rearrangement uses TRBV19 and TRBJ1-3; TRBD1 aligns across 7 bases. V shed 7 bases and J 2 bases; nucleotides not matched to a gene: 20. The CDR3 covers 19 residues. The germline V gene has CDR1 LNHDA and CDR2 SQIVND (reference sequence). The DNA of the CDR3 is TGTGCCAGTACCCCTCAGAGGGCGACAGGGAAGCTGGCTGGAAACACCATATATTTT. This sequence encodes CASTPQRATGKLAGNTIYF.

V usage is TRBV9 and J usage is TRBJ2-7; 9 positions agree with TRBD1. The CDR3 sequence is 14 residues long. The V and J ends lost 0 bases and 7 bases, in that order; junction bases with no gene match: 5. CDR1 is SGDLS and CDR2 is YYNGEE in the germline V gene. The CDR3 protein is CASSVGDRVDEQYF. Written as DNA, the CDR3 is TGTGCCAGCAGCGTAGGGGACAGGGTGGATGAGCAGTACTTC.